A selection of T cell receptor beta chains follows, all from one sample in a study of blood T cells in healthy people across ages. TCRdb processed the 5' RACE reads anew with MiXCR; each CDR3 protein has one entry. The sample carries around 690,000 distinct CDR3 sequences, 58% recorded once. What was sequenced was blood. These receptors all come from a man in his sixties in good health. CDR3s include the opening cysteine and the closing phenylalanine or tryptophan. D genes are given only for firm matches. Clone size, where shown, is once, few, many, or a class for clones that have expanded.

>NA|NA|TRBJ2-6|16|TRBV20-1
TGCAGTGCTTCGACTCAGGGTATTACGGGGGCCAACGTCCTGACTTTC
CSASTQGITGANVLTF
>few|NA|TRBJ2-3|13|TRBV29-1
TGCAGCGTGGGGCGTGGGGAGCGAGATACGCAGTATTTT
CSVGRGERDTQYF
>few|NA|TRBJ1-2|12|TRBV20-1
TGCAGTGCTAGCCGGGCGGGGTATGGCTACACCTTC
CSASRAGYGYTF
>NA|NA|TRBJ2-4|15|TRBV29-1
TGCAGCGTTGCCGGACCGAGCGGGGCCAAAAACATTCAGTACTTC
CSVAGPSGAKNIQYF
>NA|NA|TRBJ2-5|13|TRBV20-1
TGCAGTGCCCCGAAGACAGGACAAGAGACCCAGTACTTC
CSAPKTGQETQYF
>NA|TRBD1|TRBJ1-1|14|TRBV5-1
TGCGCCAGCAGCTTGAGGAGGGGGCTTGGTGAAGCTTTCTTT
CASSLRRGLGEAFF
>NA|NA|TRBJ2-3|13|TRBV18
TGTGCCAGCTCCCCGTTACGGGCGGATACGCAGTATTTT
CASSPLRADTQYF
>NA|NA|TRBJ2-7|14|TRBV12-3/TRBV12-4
TGTGCCAGCGGACTCGGTAGGGGCGACTACGAGCAGTACTTC
CASGLGRGDYEQYF
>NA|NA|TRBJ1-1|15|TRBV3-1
TGTGCCAGCAGCCAAGCCTCGGGATTGAACACTGAAGCTTTCTTT
CASSQASGLNTEAFF
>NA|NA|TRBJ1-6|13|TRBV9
TGTGCCAGCAGCGTACAGGGTACTTCACCCCTCCACTTT
CASSVQGTSPLHF
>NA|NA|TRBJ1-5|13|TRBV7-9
TGTGCCAGCAGTAACGGTTTCGATCAGCCCCAGCATTTT
CASSNGFDQPQHF
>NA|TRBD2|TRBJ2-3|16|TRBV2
TGTGCCAGCAGTGAAGTTGGACTAGCGGGGACAGATACGCAGTATTTT
CASSEVGLAGTDTQYF
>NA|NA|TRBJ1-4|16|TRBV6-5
TGTGCCAGCAGTTACTCCATGCAAACAGAAAATGAAAAACTGTTTTTT
CASSYSMQTENEKLFF
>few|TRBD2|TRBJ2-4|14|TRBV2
TGTGCCAGCAGTAATAGCGGGGGGGCTCACATTCAGTACTTC
CASSNSGGAHIQYF
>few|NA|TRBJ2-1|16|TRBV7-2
TGTGCCAGCAGCCCGGGAGGGGGCCTCTCTTACAATGAGCAGTTCTTC
CASSPGGGLSYNEQFF
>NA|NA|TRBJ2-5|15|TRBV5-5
TGTGCCAGCAGCCCGGGTAGAATCTCTCTAGGGACCCAGTACTTC
CASSPGRISLGTQYF
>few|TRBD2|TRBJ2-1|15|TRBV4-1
TGCGCCAGCAGCCAAGGTTATAGCGGGGCAAATGAGCAGTTCTTC
CASSQGYSGANEQFF
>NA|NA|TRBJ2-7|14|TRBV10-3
TGTGCCATCAGGGGGGGGCAGGGCTCCTACGAGCAGTACTTC
CAIRGGQGSYEQYF
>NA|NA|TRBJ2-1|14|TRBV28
TGTGCCAGCCGCTCGGTGGGGGGTTGGAATGAGCAGTTCTTC
CASRSVGGWNEQFF
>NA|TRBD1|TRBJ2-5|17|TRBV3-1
TGTGCCAGCAGCCTCTACAGGGGAGCAGCGCCCCAAGAGACCCAGTACTTC
CASSLYRGAAPQETQYF
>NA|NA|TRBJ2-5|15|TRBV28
TGTGCCAGCAGAACCGATAGGGGCGCGACGGAGACCCAGTACTTC
CASRTDRGATETQYF
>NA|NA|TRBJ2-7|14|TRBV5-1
TGCGCCAGCAGCCCCCTACTAGGTCGGAACGAGCAGTACTTC
CASSPLLGRNEQYF
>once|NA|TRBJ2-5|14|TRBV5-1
TGCGCCAGCAGCTGGGCCCAGGAGAGGGAGACCCAGTACTTC
CASSWAQERETQYF
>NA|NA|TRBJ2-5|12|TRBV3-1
TGTGCCAGCAGCCAAGACCTGACACCCCAGTACTTC
CASSQDLTPQYF
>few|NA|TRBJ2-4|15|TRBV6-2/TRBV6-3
TGTGCCAGCAGTTACTCGGGGACAGCCAAAAACATTCAGTACTTC
CASSYSGTAKNIQYF
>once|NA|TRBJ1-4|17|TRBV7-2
TGTGCCAGCAGCTCGCATCCCTTGGGACCGGGTAATGAAAAACTGTTTTTT
CASSSHPLGPGNEKLFF
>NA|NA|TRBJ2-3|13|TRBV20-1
TGCAGTGCCCCCGGGCTTTTAATAAATACGCAGTATTTT
CSAPGLLINTQYF
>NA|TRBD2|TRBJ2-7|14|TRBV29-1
TGCAGCGTTGCCGTGACTAGCGGGGTCTTCGAGCAGTACTTC
CSVAVTSGVFEQYF
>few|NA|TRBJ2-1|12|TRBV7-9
TGTGCCAGCAGCTTAGCGGGCCAGTATCAGTTCTTC
CASSLAGQYQFF
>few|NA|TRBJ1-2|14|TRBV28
TGTGCCAGCAGTTTATACCAGGGGTACTATGGCTACACCTTC
CASSLYQGYYGYTF
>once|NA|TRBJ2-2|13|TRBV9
TGTGCCAGCAGCGTAGGAGGCTACGGGGAGCCGTTTTTT
CASSVGGYGEPFF
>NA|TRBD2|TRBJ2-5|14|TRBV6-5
TGTGCCAGCAGCACCGGGACTAGCGTGCAGACCCAGTACTTC
CASSTGTSVQTQYF
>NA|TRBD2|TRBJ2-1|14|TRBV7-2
TGTGCCAGCAGCTCCCATCCGGGGGGGCCTGAGCAGTTCTTC
CASSSHPGGPEQFF
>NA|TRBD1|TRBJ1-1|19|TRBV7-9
TGTGCCAGCAGCGGACGGACTAGCGGGGGGGACAGGGAGAACACTGAAGCTTTCTTT
CASSGRTSGGDRENTEAFF
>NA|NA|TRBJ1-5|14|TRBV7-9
TGTGCCAGCAGCTTAGCGTCTGAGGATCAGCCCCAGCATTTT
CASSLASEDQPQHF
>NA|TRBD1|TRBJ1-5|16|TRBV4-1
TGCGCCAGCAGCCAAGAAGGCAGGGGGAGCAATCAGCCCCAGCATTTT
CASSQEGRGSNQPQHF
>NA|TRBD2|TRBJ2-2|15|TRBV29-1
TGCAGCGGTCAAACCTTAGCGGGGAGTACCGGGGAGCTGTTTTTT
CSGQTLAGSTGELFF
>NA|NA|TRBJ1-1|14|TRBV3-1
TGTGCCAGCAGCCCAGTCGAGCAGGGCACTGAAGCTTTCTTT
CASSPVEQGTEAFF
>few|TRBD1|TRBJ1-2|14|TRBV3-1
TGTGCCAGCAGCCAAGATCACAGGGGCGGTGGCTACACCTTC
CASSQDHRGGGYTF
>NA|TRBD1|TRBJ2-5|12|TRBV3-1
TGTGCCAGCAGACAGGGGGCGAAGACCCAGTACTTC
CASRQGAKTQYF
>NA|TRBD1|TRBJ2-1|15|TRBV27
TGTGCCAGCAGCCGTGTGAACAGGGGTGACAATGAGCAGTTCTTC
CASSRVNRGDNEQFF
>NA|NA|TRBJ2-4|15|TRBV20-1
TGCAGTGTACCAACGAGAGGGGGAAGTAAAAACATTCAGTACTTC
CSVPTRGGSKNIQYF
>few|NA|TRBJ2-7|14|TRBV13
TGTGCCAGCAGCACAGCCAGGGGTTCCTACGAGCAGTACTTC
CASSTARGSYEQYF
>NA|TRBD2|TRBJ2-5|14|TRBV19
TGTGCCAGTAGTATAGGCGGGGGAGAAGAGACCCAGTACTTC
CASSIGGGEETQYF